Listed here is a single T cell receptor (beta chain). It has no known antigen specificity. Nothing much larger sits one base from this clone, and base qualities are not available. The entry originates in a study of shared clonotypes between healthy human individuals (dated by TCRdb to the early 2020s). At the level of the whole study: The cohort included three men and a couple of women between 18 and 49 years of age. Libraries were prepared and TCR repertoires were sequenced by different laboratories using diverse techniques, in order to increase sequencing depth and limit assay-specific biases. Leukapheresis yielded between about 0.94 and 9.5 billion PBMCs per donor. The study deeply sequenced blood TCR repertoires of about 5 healthy adults to estimate repertoire size and the extent of clonotype sharing between individuals. For each donor, three plates each were used for CD4 naive and CD4 memory, two plates were used for CD8 naive, and one plate was used for CD8 memory. The study at large found these results: The small number of donors limited the genetic and exposure-history diversity represented. Only blood was sampled, and tissue TCR repertoires likely differ from those in blood. Across a few donors, 4.5% to 6.5% of naive CD4, over 3% of naive CD8, 2.3% of memory CD4, and over 0.35% of memory CD8 clonotypes were shared. Pairwise subsampling led to the expectation that sequencing depth would affect the degree of clonotype sharing among donors. Compared with non-shared clonotypes, clonotypes shared by all four sorted-subset donors had higher generation probabilities. Even with the large sequencing depth, rarefaction of the sorted-subset datasets indicated that sequencing was incomplete. Larger estimated clonotype richness was generally found for naive subsets than for memory subsets.

The donors were healthy, HIV-negative adults with no recently reported acute infections or vaccinations. All donors were Caucasian adults living in Nashville, Tennessee, USA. Magnetic negative selection was used to enrich CD4+ T cells, after which naive cells were positively selected on CD45RA and the negative fraction became the memory subset. Blood was obtained by leukapheresis, after which PBMCs were separated by Ficoll-Histopaque density gradient centrifugation and cryopreserved in liquid nitrogen vapor phase. Analytical flow cytometry was used to check the purity and quantity of each magnetically sorted T cell population. Each sorted fraction had its genomic DNA isolated and then quantified by UV absorbance on a Nanodrop 2000c. Using the deep immunoSEQ assay, multiplex PCR amplified TCR CDR3 regions from genomic DNA. Extracted genomic DNA from each cell subset was distributed evenly across all wells of several immunoSEQ 96-well plates, and each plate was treated as a replicate. For sorted subsets, about 210 ng of genomic DNA, equivalent to some 33,000 T cell genomes, went into each replicate PCR. The purified libraries were quantified using a Qubit 3.0 fluorometer, sized with a Bioanalyzer 2100, and then quantified again using the KAPA Library Quantification kit. Every immunoSEQ 96-well plate was sequenced on a separate single-read 150-cycle Illumina NextSeq 550 flow cell. In the authors' own workflow: The immunoSEQ output contained only junctional sequences without quality scores, so filtering could not match that applied to full-length reads. Sequences were annotated with PyIR, a Python wrapper for IgBLAST v1.9, using IMGT germline references to assign V/J genes and CDR3. Reads were filtered out if the reads had weak V/J assignments (E-value above 1e-6), no CDR3, stop codons, out-of-frame junctions, or ambiguous translated residues. A V3J clonotype was defined by an identical inferred V gene, J gene, and CDR3 amino acid sequence. Percentage overlap between repertoires was computed as shared unique clonotypes divided by the size of the smaller repertoire. RTK rarefaction, the Chao1 estimator, and Recon v2.1 estimates of unobserved clonotypes were used to assess repertoire richness. Generation probabilities for all TCRbeta clonotypes obtained by the gDNA method from four donors were computed using OLGA. As stored in TCRdb, this immuneACCESS dataset retains in-frame rearrangements with V and J assigned. A fraction of the clones does not appear; measured against another copy, unresolved V genes explain less than half of the discrepancy, and the remainder lacks a known reason. That table is the source of V, J and clone size, and D and trimming were worked out from the DNA. A total of about 2.4 million clones appear in this sample, 93% of them only once. The ten biggest clones cover roughly 0.39% of the sample.

CDR1 is given as SGHNT and CDR2 as YYREEE, both from the germline V gene (reference sequence). The CDR3 covers 14 residues, taking in both the cysteine and the phenylalanine. Just the 42-base CDR3 DNA is kept, in frame starting at base 1. V trim: 4 bases; J trim: 9 bases; unmatched bases: 6. The chain links TRBV5-4 with TRBJ1-6, with TRBD1 identical over 8 junction bases. The sample taken for sequencing was naive CD4+ T cells from PBMCs. Taken with the paper, the label for cell subset or site translates to: CD45RA+ positively selected. This clonotype was sampled from a man aged 18 to 29 in good health. Some clones in this sample may be carry-over from other donors' samples. The CDR3 loop reads CASSLQGAGSPLHF. Here is the DNA: TGTGCCAGCAGCCTCCAGGGGGCTGGTTCACCCCTCCACTTT.